This T cell receptor beta chain was identified during a study of CD8 T cells in ankylosing spondylitis. Study observations and caveats: Reportedly, significant enrichment of disease-linked clones occurred in matched ankylosing spondylitis synovial fluid. Made up of roughly 8 highly homologous variants, a TCR beta motif appeared characteristic of ankylosing spondylitis blood.

About this clonotype: Its antigen remains unknown.

CDR1 SGDLS and CDR2 YYNGEE come from the germline V gene. The V and J ends lost 0 bases and 4 bases, in that order; junction bases with no gene match: 4. This CDR3 has 16 amino acids. Using quantitative 5'-RACE with molecular barcodes, the authors made TCR beta libraries. TCRdb called the 5' RACE reads again in MiXCR, with one record for every CDR3 protein. Of about 220,000 distinct CDR3 sequences in the sample, about 16% were seen once. Sample: blood, either unsorted or a sorted T cell fraction (not recorded which). The chain carries TRBV9 and TRBJ1-4; TRBD1 matches 9 bases. The source is a male donor with ankylosing spondylitis. In DNA form, the CDR3 reads TGTGCCAGCAGCGTAGAACAGGGGGCCAATAATGAAAAACTGTTTTTT. Translating it yields CASSVEQGANNEKLFF.